Below are 18 T cell receptor beta chains sequenced from a single sample in a study of cytomegalovirus exposure and HLA in healthy donors. The PCR ran on 60 Vbeta and 13 Jbeta primers. TCRdb keeps only in-frame clones here, not all; method: immunoSEQ multiplex PCR. There are about 180,000 clones in the sample; roughly 84% occur only once, and more than 1% lies in the top ten. Material for sequencing was PBMCs. The receptors derive from a boy between 2 and 10 years old in good health and CMV-seronegative.

This clone was counted once. The genes are TRBV15 and TRBJ1-3, with 8 bases identical to TRBD1. This CDR3 is 17 amino acids long. V lost 0 bases to trimming and J lost 6 bases; unmatched junction nucleotides: 10. Germline CDR1 reads LNHNV; CDR2 reads YYDKDF (reference sequence). The CDR3 spells CATSRDRGQGAKNTIYF. DNA of the CDR3: TGTGCCACCAGCAGAGATAGGGGTCAGGGGGCGAAAAACACCATATATTTT. Full variable domain (outside the CDR3, taken from reference TRBV15 and TRBJ1-3): DAMVIQNPRYQVTQFGKPVTLSCSQTLNHNVMYWYQQKSSQAPKLLFHYYDKDFNNEADTPDNFQSRRPNTSFCFLDIRSPGLGDTAMYLCATSRDRGQGAKNTIYFGEGSWLTVV.

The rearrangement links TRBV7-2 to TRBJ2-5; a weak D match, TRBD2 (5 bases). The assigned J gene may be wrong: the sequence end matches TRBJ2-7 better. Per germline, CDR1 SGHTA and CDR2 FQGNSA. The length of the CDR3 is 14 residues. The CDR3: CASSRSVDTYEQYF. DNA for the CDR3: TGTGCCAGCAGCCGTAGCGTAGATACTTACGAGCAGTACTTC.

The chain is built from TRBV7-8 and TRBJ2-1; 11 bases line up with TRBD2. CDR3 length: 16 residues. The germline V gene encodes CDR1 SGHVS and CDR2 FQNEAQ. V dropped 4 bases and J dropped 1; count of bases not matched to a gene: 3. The CDR3 bases are TGTGCCAGCAGCTATATAGCGGGAGGGTCCTACAATGAGCAGTTCTTC. It yields the protein CASSYIAGGSYNEQFF.

The J gene is TRBJ1-1, the V gene TRBV12-5; D gene uncertain. Per germline, CDR1 LGHNT and CDR2 FRNRAP. This CDR3 has 16 amino acids. V lost 0 bases and J 0 bases, leaving 11 bases between the germline ends. In nucleotides, the CDR3 is TGTGCTAGTGGTTTGGTATTGCGCGACTTGAACACTGAAGCTTTCTTT. Amino acids: CASGLVLRDLNTEAFF.

The V call is TRBV5-4, the J call TRBJ2-5, with 13 bases matching TRBD2. The CDR3 consists of 17 residues. The V segment lost 4 bases and the J segment 2 bases; nucleotides outside the gene matches: 8. Germline CDR1 reads SGHNT; CDR2 reads YYREEE (reference sequence). As DNA, the CDR3 is TGTGCCAGCAGCGACCTACTGGGACTAGCGGGACAAGAGACCCAGTACTTC. It is translated as CASSDLLGLAGQETQYF.

This rearrangement joins TRBV7-8 to TRBJ1-6, with 10 bases that match TRBD1. The length of the CDR3 is 17 residues. The ends lost 3 bases at V and 10 bases at J; junction bases unmatched: 12. Germline V gene lookup returns CDR1 SGHVS and CDR2 FQNEAQ. The CDR3 nucleotides read TGTGCCAGCAGCTTGCCCCCGGGACAGGGGTCAGAGTCACCCCTCCACTTT. Protein sequence: CASSLPPGQGSESPLHF.

As DNA, the CDR3 is TGTGCCAGCAGCGCCCTTGGGGGGACGGGCACAGATACGCAGTATTTT. Protein product: CASSALGGTGTDTQYF. V and J are TRBV7-2 and TRBJ2-3, with D perhaps TRBD2 (6 bases). This CDR3 region has 16 residues. The V end lost 5 bases, the J end lost 1 base, and 16 bases lay between the germline ends. The germline V gene has CDR1 SGHTA and CDR2 FQGNSA.

The rearrangement joins TRBV18 to TRBJ2-5; no reliable D call. Germline assignment: CDR1 KGHSH and CDR2 LQKENI. With 4 bases removed from V and 6 bases from J, the gap between germline ends came to 9 bases. This CDR3 contains 12 residues. The CDR3 DNA sequence: TGTGCCAGCTCACTTCCGAGGCAGACCCAGTACTTC. Its protein product is CASSLPRQTQYF. Variable domain in full (rest from reference TRBV18 and TRBJ2-5): NAGVMQNPRHLVRRRGQEARLRCSPMKGHSHVYWYRQLPEEGLKFMVYLQKENIIDESGMPKERFSAEFPKEGPSILRIQQVVRGDSAAYFCASSLPRQTQYFGPGTRLLVL.

This rearrangement joins TRBV4-1 to TRBJ1-2; 8 nucleotides agree with TRBD1. The CDR3 loop spans 14 amino acids. V shed 5 bases and J 7 bases; nucleotides not matched to a gene: 9. The V gene's germline CDR1 is MGHRA and CDR2 YSYEKL. DNA of the CDR3: TGCGCCAGCAGCTCCCGACAGGGGTCCCCTGGCTACACCTTC. Translated: CASSSRQGSPGYTF.

The rearrangement uses TRBV20-1 and TRBJ2-7; 8 nucleotides match TRBD2. The CDR3 consists of 11 residues. V lost 5 bases and J lost 12; bases outside the gene matches: 9. Germline CDR1 DFQATT, CDR2 SNEGSKA (reference sequence). Here the CDR3 DNA reads TGCAGTGCTTCGGCCGGGGGGGAAGGGTACTTC. Its translation: CSASAGGEGYF.

This clone was seen a handful of times. V gene TRBV5-6 combines with J gene TRBJ2-7; possibly TRBD1 for D (5 bases). Germline-derived CDR1 and CDR2 are SGHDT and YYEEEE. V lost 4 bases and J lost 0, with 11 bases in between. The CDR3 extends over 14 amino acids. The CDR3 here is CASSPSGFSYEQYV. The CDR3 coding sequence is TGTGCCAGCAGCCCTTCAGGGTTCTCCTACGAGCAGTACGTC.

J is TRBJ2-2 and V is TRBV6-5, with D tentatively TRBD2 (5 bases). The CDR3 is 12 residues long. Germline V gene sequence: CDR1 MNHEY, CDR2 SVGAGI. V shed 10 bases and J shed 6 bases, with 12 bases lying between them. Written as DNA, the CDR3 is TGTGCCACAGAGCGGTCCTCCGGGGAGCTGTTTTTT. Its protein product is CATERSSGELFF.

The chain is built from TRBV5-5 and TRBJ2-3; 12 nucleotides match TRBD2. The CDR3 consists of 15 residues. J lost 3 bases, V lost 4 bases, and 3 bases had no gene match. Germline V gene lookup returns CDR1 SGHKS and CDR2 YYEKEE (reference sequence). The CDR3 reads CASSATSGGTDTQYF. CDR3 coding DNA: TGTGCCAGCAGCGCAACTAGCGGGGGGACAGATACGCAGTATTTT.

The rearrangement joins TRBV23-1 to TRBJ1-2; TRBD1 matches 8 bases. TRBV23-1 has ORF status, its function being uncertain. The trim removed 0 bases at V and 6 bases at J, leaving 15 bases unmatched. This CDR3 is 18 amino acids long. CDR3 in amino acids: CASSQSGTGAFPPHGYTF. The CDR3 DNA is TGCGCCAGCAGTCAATCAGGGACAGGAGCTTTCCCCCCCCATGGCTACACCTTC.

A note on this clone: The same CDR3 also results from other DNA sequences found in this sample. V gene TRBV19 combines with J gene TRBJ1-6; D unresolved. Germline V lookup: CDR1 LNHDA, CDR2 SQIVND (reference sequence). The V end lost 3 bases, the J end lost 7 bases, and 4 bases lay between the germline ends. The CDR3 extends over 12 amino acids. CDR3 sequence reads: CASSIPNSPLHF. CDR3 coding DNA: TGTGCCAGTAGTATCCCAAATTCACCCCTCCACTTT.

This chain uses TRBV6-6 with TRBJ1-3; TRBD1 matches 7 bases. Germline CDR1 MNHNY, CDR2 SVGAGI (reference sequence). This CDR3 has 12 residues. With V trimmed by 10 bases and J by 4 bases, 4 bases remained unmatched. CDR3 loop: CATNRGGNTIYF. The CDR3 coding sequence is TGTGCCACCAACAGGGGAGGAAACACCATATATTTT.

The J gene is TRBJ1-2, the V gene TRBV9, with 7 bases that match TRBD1. CDR1 and CDR2 from the germline V gene are SGDLS and YYNGEE. The CDR3 is 14 residues long. V lost 3 bases and J lost 3; bases outside the gene matches: 5. Here the CDR3 reads CASSGTGPYYGYTF. Written as DNA, the CDR3 is TGTGCCAGCAGCGGGACAGGTCCTTACTATGGCTACACCTTC.

The V gene is TRBV30, the J gene TRBJ2-1, with D maybe TRBD1 (6 bases). The V gene's germline CDR1 is GTSNPN and CDR2 SVGIG (reference sequence). Deletions cut 8 bases from V and 8 bases from J, with 19 bases between. The CDR3 is made up of 13 amino acids. The CDR3: CALGGEDGDEQFF. The CDR3 coding sequence is TGTGCCCTAGGGGGAGAAGATGGCGATGAGCAGTTCTTC.